This T cell receptor (beta chain) originates from a study of tissue T cells after allogeneic stem cell transplantation. Time point here: mouse harvest day 7 after allogeneic transplant. Mouse grafts combined 10^7 T-cell-depleted bone marrow cells with 10^6 splenic CD5+ T cells. B6 (H2b) cells into BALB/c (H2d) mice; tissues taken at day 7 or 14. Study results and limitations: In patients and mice, blood and spleen missed much of tissue repertoire. Alloreactivity or antigen specificity of tissue TCRs was not determined; some clones might be host cells.

This clone was detected only a few times. Its antigen is unidentified. The genes and germline here are from mouse. Read data end 1 residue before the CDR3 end; the end is taken from the germline J gene. Germline V lookup: CDR1 GKSSPN, CDR2 SITVG. Trimming left V 0 bases short and J 1 base short, with 8 bases between. This CDR3 has 14 residues. Generated by immunoSEQ multiplex PCR, the TCRdb table keeps only in-frame clones and is missing some. The table shows some 7,600 clones, with around half occurring only once. The clonotype was recovered from a female BALB/c mouse given C57BL/6 T cells with graft-versus-host disease after an allogeneic hematopoietic cell transplant. The sample consisted of gut tissue. The chain has TRBV31 and TRBJ2-5, with D tentatively TRBD2 (6 bases). The sequenced CDR3 bases are TGTGCCTGGAGTCTCGGGGGGTACCAAGACACCCAGTAC. Its translation: CAWSLGGYQDTQY. The entire CDR3 is CAWSLGGYQDTQYF.